This T cell receptor beta chain was recovered during a study of Ad26.COV2.S vaccination and SARS-CoV-2 variants. Study conclusions and caveats: Post-vaccination breadth of spike-specific CD8+ and CD4+ T cell responses was reportedly substantial. Similar non-spike TCR breadth was seen in vaccine and placebo recipients. Analyses that measured TCR breadth and depth may have underestimated total T cell responses. Compared with placebo recipients, vaccine recipients had higher spike-specific TCR breadth.

Note on this clone: Its antigen is unknown.

V was pared by 10 bases and J by 5 bases, with 4 bases of the junction left unmatched. From germline, CDR1 is MNHEY and CDR2 SMNVEV (reference sequence). The CDR3 has 11 amino acids. The repertoire was sequenced with immunoSEQ multiplex PCR; TCRdb's copy has only in-frame clones and lacks some. The sample includes over 450,000 clones, roughly nine tenths seen only once; the top ten take roughly 1.7%. Treatment indicated: roughly 20 received Ad26.COV2.S at low or high dose, single or two shots; about 5 received placebo; per-sample allocation not given. Samples came from day 63 after the first vaccine or placebo injection.

The chain recombines TRBV27 with TRBJ1-2; TRBD1 aligns across 7 bases. The TCR originated in a person between 18 and 59 years old who received the Ad26.COV2.S COVID-19 vaccine or a placebo. The sequenced sample was peripheral blood, obtained in a trial of Ad26.COV2.S vaccine versus placebo. Here the CDR3 reads CATGTAYGYTF. The CDR3 coding sequence is TGTGCCACAGGGACAGCTTATGGCTACACCTTC.